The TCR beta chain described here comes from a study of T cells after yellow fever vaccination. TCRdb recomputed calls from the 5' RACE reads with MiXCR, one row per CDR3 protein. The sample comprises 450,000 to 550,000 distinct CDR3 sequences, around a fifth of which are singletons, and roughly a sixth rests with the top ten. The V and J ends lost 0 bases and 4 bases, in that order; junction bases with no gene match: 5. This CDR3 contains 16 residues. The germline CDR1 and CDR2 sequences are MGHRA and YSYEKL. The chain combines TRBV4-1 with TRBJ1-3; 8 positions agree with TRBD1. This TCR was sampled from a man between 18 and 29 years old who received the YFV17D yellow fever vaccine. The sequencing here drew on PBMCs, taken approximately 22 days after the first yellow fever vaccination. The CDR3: CASSQDRTGYGNTIYF. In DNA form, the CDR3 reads TGCGCCAGCAGCCAAGATCGGACAGGGTACGGAAACACCATATATTTT.